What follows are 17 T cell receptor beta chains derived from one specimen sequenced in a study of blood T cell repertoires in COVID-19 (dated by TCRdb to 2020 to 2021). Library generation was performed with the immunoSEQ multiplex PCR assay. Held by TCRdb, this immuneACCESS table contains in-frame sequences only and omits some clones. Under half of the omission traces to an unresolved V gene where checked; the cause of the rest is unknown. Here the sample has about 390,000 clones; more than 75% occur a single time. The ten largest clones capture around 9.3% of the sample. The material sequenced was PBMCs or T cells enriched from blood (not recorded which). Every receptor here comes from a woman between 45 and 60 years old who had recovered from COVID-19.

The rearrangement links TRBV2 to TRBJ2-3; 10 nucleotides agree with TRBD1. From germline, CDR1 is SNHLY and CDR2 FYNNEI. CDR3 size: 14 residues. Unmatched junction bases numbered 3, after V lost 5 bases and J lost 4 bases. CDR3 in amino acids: CASSRDRGADTQYF. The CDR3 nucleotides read TGTGCCAGCAGTAGGGACAGGGGAGCAGATACGCAGTATTTT.

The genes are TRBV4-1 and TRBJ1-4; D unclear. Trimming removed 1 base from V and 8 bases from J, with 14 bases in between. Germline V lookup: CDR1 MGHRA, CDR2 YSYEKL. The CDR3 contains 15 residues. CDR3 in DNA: TGCGCCAGCAGCCAAGGAGAGAGGTTTAGAGAAAAACTGTTTTTT. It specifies CASSQGERFREKLFF.

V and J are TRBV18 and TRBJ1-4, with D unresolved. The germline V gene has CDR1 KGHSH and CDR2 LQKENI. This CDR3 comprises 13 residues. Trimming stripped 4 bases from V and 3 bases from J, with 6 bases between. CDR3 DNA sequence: TGTGCCAGCTCACGCAGTTCTAATGAAAAACTGTTTTTT. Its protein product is CASSRSSNEKLFF.

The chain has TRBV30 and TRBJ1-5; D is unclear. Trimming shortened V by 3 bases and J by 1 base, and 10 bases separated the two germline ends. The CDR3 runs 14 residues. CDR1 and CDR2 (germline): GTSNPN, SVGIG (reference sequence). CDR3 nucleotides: TGTGCCTGGAGCTCCAGTCTGAGCAATCAGCCCCAGCATTTT. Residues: CAWSSSLSNQPQHF.

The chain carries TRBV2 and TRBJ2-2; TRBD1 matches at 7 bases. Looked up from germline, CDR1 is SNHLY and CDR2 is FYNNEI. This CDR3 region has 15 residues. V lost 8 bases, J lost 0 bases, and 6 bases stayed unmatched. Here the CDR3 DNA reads TGTGCCAGCTCAGTGGGACAGCCGAACACCGGGGAGCTGTTTTTT. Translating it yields CASSVGQPNTGELFF.

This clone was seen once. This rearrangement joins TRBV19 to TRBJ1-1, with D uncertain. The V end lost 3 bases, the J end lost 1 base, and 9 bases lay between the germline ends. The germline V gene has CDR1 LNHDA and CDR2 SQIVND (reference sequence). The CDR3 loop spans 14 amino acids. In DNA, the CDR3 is TGTGCCAGTAGTATCCGCAGTCAGAACACTGAAGCTTTCTTT. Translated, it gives CASSIRSQNTEAFF.

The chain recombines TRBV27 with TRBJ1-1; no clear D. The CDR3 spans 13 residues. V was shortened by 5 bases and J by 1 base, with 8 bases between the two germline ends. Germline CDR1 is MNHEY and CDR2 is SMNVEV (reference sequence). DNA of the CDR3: TGTGCCAGCAGTACGTACTGGAACACTGAAGCTTTCTTT. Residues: CASSTYWNTEAFF.

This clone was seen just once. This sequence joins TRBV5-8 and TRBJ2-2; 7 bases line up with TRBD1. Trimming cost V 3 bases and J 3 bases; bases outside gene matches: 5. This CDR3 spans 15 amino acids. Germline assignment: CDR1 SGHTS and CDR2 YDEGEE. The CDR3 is CASSSTGRDTGELFF. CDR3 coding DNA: TGTGCCAGCAGCTCGACAGGGCGGGACACCGGGGAGCTGTTTTTT.

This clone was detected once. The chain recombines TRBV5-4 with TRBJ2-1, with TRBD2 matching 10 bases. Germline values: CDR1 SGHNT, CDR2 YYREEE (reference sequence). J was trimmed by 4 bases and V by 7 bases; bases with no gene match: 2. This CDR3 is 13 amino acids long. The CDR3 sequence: CASHSGGYNEQFF. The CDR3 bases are TGTGCCAGCCATAGCGGGGGGTACAATGAGCAGTTCTTC.

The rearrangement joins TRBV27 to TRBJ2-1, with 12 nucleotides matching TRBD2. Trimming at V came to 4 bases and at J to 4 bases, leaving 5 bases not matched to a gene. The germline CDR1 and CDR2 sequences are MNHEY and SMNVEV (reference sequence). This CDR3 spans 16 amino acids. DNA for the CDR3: TGTGCCAGCAGTTCTCTAGCGGGGGGGTGGTACAATGAGCAGTTCTTC. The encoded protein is CASSSLAGGWYNEQFF.

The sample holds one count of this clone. CDR3 in DNA: TGTGCCAGCAGCCCCCGGGCACAGGGGGCCTACGAGCAGTACTTC. Translating it yields CASSPRAQGAYEQYF. The V and J genes are TRBV9 and TRBJ2-7; 8 bases line up with TRBD1. J lost 2 bases, V lost 4 bases, and 8 bases had no gene match. Germline V CDR1 and CDR2: SGDLS, YYNGEE. This CDR3 has 15 residues.

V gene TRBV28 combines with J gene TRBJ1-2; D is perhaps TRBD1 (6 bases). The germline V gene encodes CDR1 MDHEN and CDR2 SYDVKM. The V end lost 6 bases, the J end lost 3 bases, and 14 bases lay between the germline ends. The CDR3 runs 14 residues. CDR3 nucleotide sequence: TGTGCCAGCAGCCAACAGGGATCAGACTATGGCTACACCTTC. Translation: CASSQQGSDYGYTF.

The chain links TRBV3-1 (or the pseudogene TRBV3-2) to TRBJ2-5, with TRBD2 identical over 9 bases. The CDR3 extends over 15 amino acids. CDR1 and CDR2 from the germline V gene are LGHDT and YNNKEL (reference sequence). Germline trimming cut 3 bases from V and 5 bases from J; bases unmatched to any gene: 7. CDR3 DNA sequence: TGTGCCAGCAGCCAGGCGGGGGGGCATATGGAGACCCAGTACTTC. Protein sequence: CASSQAGGHMETQYF.

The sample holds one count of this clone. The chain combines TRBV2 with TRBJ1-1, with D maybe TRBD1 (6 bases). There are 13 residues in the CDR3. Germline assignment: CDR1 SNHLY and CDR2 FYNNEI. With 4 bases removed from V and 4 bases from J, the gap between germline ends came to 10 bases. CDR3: CASSGQVFTEAFF. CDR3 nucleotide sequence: TGTGCCAGCAGTGGACAGGTTTTCACTGAAGCTTTCTTT.

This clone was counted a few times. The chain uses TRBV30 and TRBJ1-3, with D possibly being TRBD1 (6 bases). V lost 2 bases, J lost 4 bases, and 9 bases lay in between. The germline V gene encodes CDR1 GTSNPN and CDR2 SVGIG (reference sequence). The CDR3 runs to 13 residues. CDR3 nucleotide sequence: TGTGCCTGGAGTACAGGGTTCGGAAACACCATATATTTT. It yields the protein CAWSTGFGNTIYF.

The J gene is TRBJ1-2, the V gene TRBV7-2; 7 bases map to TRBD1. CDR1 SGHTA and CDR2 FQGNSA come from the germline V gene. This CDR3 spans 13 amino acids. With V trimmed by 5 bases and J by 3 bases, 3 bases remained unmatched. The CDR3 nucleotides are TGTGCCAGCAGCGATGGACAGGACTATGGCTACACCTTC. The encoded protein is CASSDGQDYGYTF. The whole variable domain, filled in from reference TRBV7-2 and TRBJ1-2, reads GAGVSQSPSNKVTEKGKDVELRCDPISGHTALYWYRQSLGQGLEFLIYFQGNSAPDKSGLPSDRFSAERTGGSVSTLTIQRTQQEDSAVYLCASSDGQDYGYTFGSGTRLTVV.

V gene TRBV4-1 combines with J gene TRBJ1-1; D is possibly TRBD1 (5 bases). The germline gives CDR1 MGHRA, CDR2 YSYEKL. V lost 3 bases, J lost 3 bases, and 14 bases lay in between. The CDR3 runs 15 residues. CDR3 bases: TGCGCCAGCAGCCAGGGGCTTGGGATACACACTGAAGCTTTCTTT. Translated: CASSQGLGIHTEAFF.